The entry below gives a single TCR beta chain sequence along with its context. Its antigen remains unidentified. This entry belongs to a study of T cell responses to AZD1222 COVID-19 vaccine. Study-wide context: Some second doses came at about 4 weeks and others at about 12 weeks; these were pooled.

Findings and limits, study-wide: The study sampled repertoires only after the peak T cell response. Per reports, nearly half of all spike-specific TCRs target regions that are unmutated in variants. Spike-specific TCRs gained breadth and depth after people received two AZD1222 doses.

CDR1 SEHNR and CDR2 FQNEAQ come from the germline V gene (reference sequence). J was trimmed by 4 bases and V by 5 bases; bases with no gene match: 7. This CDR3 has 14 residues. TCRdb's table, derived via immunoSEQ multiplex PCR, lists solely in-frame clones and lacks some. The profile shows about 110,000 clones, roughly 84% of them singletons. This clonotype was obtained from an adult in good health. Sequences were derived from peripheral blood, sampled on day 0 of AZD1222 vaccination. This chain links TRBV7-9 with TRBJ1-1; 7 nucleotides match TRBD1. CDR3 loop: CASSRQGDSTEAFF. The CDR3 coding sequence is TGTGCCAGCAGCCGGCAGGGGGACAGCACTGAAGCTTTCTTT. Full variable domain (rest looked up from reference TRBV7-9 and TRBJ1-1): DTGVSQNPRHKITKRGQNVTFRCDPISEHNRLYWYRQTLGQGPEFLTYFQNEAQLEKSRLLSDRFSAERPKGSFSTLEIQRTEQGDSAMYLCASSRQGDSTEAFFGQGTRLTVV.